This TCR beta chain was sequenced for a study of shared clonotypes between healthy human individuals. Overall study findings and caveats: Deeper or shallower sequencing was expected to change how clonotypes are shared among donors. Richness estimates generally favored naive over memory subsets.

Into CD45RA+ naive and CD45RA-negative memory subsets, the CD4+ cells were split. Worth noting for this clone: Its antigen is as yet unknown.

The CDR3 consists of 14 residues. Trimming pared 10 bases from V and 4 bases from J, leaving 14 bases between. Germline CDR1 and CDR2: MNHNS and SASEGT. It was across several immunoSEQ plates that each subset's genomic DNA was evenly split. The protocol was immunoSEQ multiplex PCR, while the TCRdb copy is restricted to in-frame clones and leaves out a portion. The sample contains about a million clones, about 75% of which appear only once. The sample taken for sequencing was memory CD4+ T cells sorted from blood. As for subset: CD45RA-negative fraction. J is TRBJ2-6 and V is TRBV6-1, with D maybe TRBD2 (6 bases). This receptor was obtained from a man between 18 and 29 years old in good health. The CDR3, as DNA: TGTGCCATCGAGCGGGTGGAAGGGGCCAACGTCCTGACTTTC. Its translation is CAIERVEGANVLTF.